A selection of T cell receptor beta chains follows, all from one sample in a study of blood T cell repertoires in COVID-19. Profiled with immunoSEQ multiplex PCR; TCRdb holds only in-frame clones, not every one. The profile covers about 340,000 clones, with around nine tenths appearing a single time and around 3.5% taken by the ten largest. Sequencing input: peripheral blood. The receptor set was obtained from a woman under 30 who had recovered from COVID-19. The conserved cysteine and the conserved F or W are not part of the CDR3 here.

j_gene: TRBJ2-6
v_gene: TRBV4-1
CDR3aa: ASSQEGKGGFSWANVLT

j_gene: TRBJ1-1
v_gene: TRBV6-5
CDR3aa: ASSLLLYTEAF

j_gene: TRBJ1-1
v_gene: TRBV9
CDR3aa: ASSVEGDRSYEAF

j_gene: TRBJ2-2
v_gene: TRBV3-1/TRBV3-2
CDR3aa: ASSQGKTGELF

j_gene: TRBJ2-1
v_gene: TRBV6-2/TRBV6-3
CDR3aa: ASSLLAANEQF

j_gene: TRBJ1-1
v_gene: TRBV6-5
CDR3aa: ASSYYQGLVPEAF

j_gene: TRBJ1-1
v_gene: TRBV27
CDR3aa: ASSLGQTNTEAF

j_gene: TRBJ1-5
v_gene: TRBV19
CDR3aa: ASSRQTGGNQPQH

j_gene: TRBJ1-5
v_gene: TRBV6-2/TRBV6-3
CDR3aa: ASSYFPNGEKYSNQPQH

j_gene: TRBJ2-5
v_gene: TRBV2
CDR3aa: ASSEVLVREETQY

j_gene: TRBJ1-2
v_gene: TRBV27
CDR3aa: ASSLSTGLGRGYT

j_gene: TRBJ2-3
v_gene: TRBV5-1
CDR3aa: ASTEVGGTDTQY

j_gene: TRBJ2-3
v_gene: TRBV5-4
CDR3aa: ASSPTAETSTDTQY

j_gene: TRBJ2-3
v_gene: TRBV19
CDR3aa: ASSPRTSGLTDTQY

j_gene: TRBJ2-1
v_gene: TRBV7-2
CDR3aa: ASSSTGSNNEQF

j_gene: TRBJ1-2
v_gene: TRBV6-2/TRBV6-3
CDR3aa: ASSYGAPTNYGYT

j_gene: TRBJ2-5
v_gene: TRBV5-6
CDR3aa: ASSFQGRTQETQY

j_gene: TRBJ2-1
v_gene: TRBV28
CDR3aa: ASSFSGGPYNEQF

j_gene: TRBJ2-1
v_gene: TRBV24-1
CDR3aa: ATSDLLTDEQF

j_gene: TRBJ2-1
v_gene: TRBV24-1
CDR3aa: ATSDPGLAGSPTEQF

j_gene: TRBJ1-6
v_gene: TRBV7-9
CDR3aa: ASSPDRGLYSPLH

j_gene: TRBJ2-1
v_gene: TRBV9
CDR3aa: ASSEGSGFYNEQF

j_gene: TRBJ1-3
v_gene: TRBV4-3
CDR3aa: ASSAAGASGNTIY

j_gene: TRBJ2-2
v_gene: TRBV5-1
CDR3aa: ASSLGAPGELF

j_gene: TRBJ2-2
v_gene: TRBV29-1
CDR3aa: SVEETSAGELF

j_gene: TRBJ1-3
v_gene: TRBV15
CDR3aa: ATSRVRGSGNTIY

j_gene: TRBJ1-2
v_gene: TRBV4-3
CDR3aa: ASSQDRGRTGPYGYT

j_gene: TRBJ1-1
v_gene: TRBV12-5
CDR3aa: ASGQDSTEAF

j_gene: TRBJ2-3
v_gene: TRBV5-4
CDR3aa: ASSLHPSGGDTQY

j_gene: TRBJ2-5
v_gene: TRBV3-1/TRBV3-2
CDR3aa: ASSQTSARTFFSNPETQY

j_gene: TRBJ2-2
v_gene: TRBV6-2/TRBV6-3
CDR3aa: ASSYGGARGTGELF

j_gene: TRBJ1-2
v_gene: TRBV7-2
CDR3aa: ASSLRGGDYGYT

j_gene: TRBJ2-1
v_gene: TRBV21-1
CDR3aa: ATASARSYNEQF

j_gene: TRBJ2-3
v_gene: TRBV5-1
CDR3aa: ASSPGTSGRSDTQY

j_gene: TRBJ2-1
v_gene: TRBV15
CDR3aa: ATSRRQDPVHNEQF

j_gene: TRBJ1-1
v_gene: TRBV9
CDR3aa: ASSADRGLVTEAF

j_gene: TRBJ2-1
v_gene: TRBV2
CDR3aa: ASTKEGYNEQF

j_gene: TRBJ2-2
v_gene: TRBV2
CDR3aa: ASSLNLGEVNTGELF

j_gene: TRBJ1-5
v_gene: TRBV6-6
CDR3aa: ASSRLGNQPQH

j_gene: TRBJ2-1
v_gene: TRBV2
CDR3aa: ASSEGGLAGPYNEQF

j_gene: TRBJ2-1
v_gene: TRBV18
CDR3aa: ASSPPAIAGGRSYNEQF

j_gene: TRBJ2-5
v_gene: TRBV7-2
CDR3aa: ASSFQRGRGETQY

j_gene: TRBJ2-3
v_gene: TRBV7-2
CDR3aa: ASSLVREGPYTQY

j_gene: TRBJ2-1
v_gene: TRBV18
CDR3aa: ASSPREGYDEQF

j_gene: TRBJ2-3
v_gene: TRBV25-1
CDR3aa: ASTQRTGADTQY

j_gene: TRBJ2-1
v_gene: TRBV30
CDR3aa: AWERGSSYNEQF

j_gene: TRBJ1-3
v_gene: TRBV18
CDR3aa: ASSPPGRSSGNTIY